This paragraph reports one T cell receptor beta chain. The antigen is undetermined. This entry belongs to a study of cytomegalovirus exposure and HLA in healthy donors. Primers: 60 Vbeta forward and 13 Jbeta reverse. Under the authors' procedure: In a later analysis, of approximately 81 million unique beta chains, around 11 million appeared in at least two donors. Generated by immunoSEQ multiplex PCR, the TCRdb table keeps only in-frame clones and is missing some. The DNA gave D and trimming, while V, J and clone size come from that table. Here the sample spans 210,000 or so clones, around 89% being singletons. This CDR3 contains 14 residues. CDR1 MNHNY and CDR2 SVGAGI come from the germline V gene (reference sequence). V lost 6 bases and J lost 4, with 15 bases in between. Every donor was a healthy person donating bone marrow. Study results and caveats: Cytomegalovirus status was reportedly diagnosed by the classifier with high sensitivity and specificity. Earlier analysis yielded a pattern in which most TCR beta V segments were productive about 90% or about 30% of the time.

The material sequenced was PBMCs. The sequence was obtained from a woman younger than 30 in good health and CMV-seronegative. The V and J genes are TRBV6-6 and TRBJ1-1; maybe TRBD1 (5 bases). The CDR3 loop is CASRDTGTFTEAFF. CDR3 DNA sequence: TGTGCCAGCAGGGACACCGGAACGTTCACTGAAGCTTTCTTT.